This TCR beta chain was captured by sequencing in a study of blood T cell repertoires in COVID-19. The overall study: Material from acute and convalescent COVID-19 was sourced from the United States, Italy and Spain. Sources were T cells, B-cell-depleted T cells, or PBMCs; the material itself was cDNA or gDNA.

In the source study's methods: Counts of nucleated cells, estimated from reference gene primer amplification, were obtained. Libraries were prepared by immunoSEQ multiplex PCR; TCRdb keeps only in-frame clonotypes and omits some of them. The DNA gave D and trimming, while V, J and clone size come from that table. Here the sample spans 110,000 to 150,000 clones, 86% being singletons. The CDR3 extends over 15 amino acids. The ends were cut back, 2 bases at V and 6 bases at J, with 14 bases in the middle. Germline CDR1 MNHEY, CDR2 SVGEGT. The chain links TRBV6-2 or TRBV6-3 to TRBJ2-1; maybe TRBD1 (6 bases). This TCR was recovered from a woman aged 60-75 years with acute or convalescent COVID-19. Material: peripheral blood. DNA of the CDR3: TGTGCCAGCAGTTACAGGGGGAGTCTCGCCAATGAGCAGTTCTTC. The encoded protein is CASSYRGSLANEQFF.